Presented here are 13 T cell receptor beta chains from one specimen sequenced in a study of T cells in Graves' hyperthyroidism and ophthalmopathy. Researchers amplified the TCR beta CDR3 regions from RNA transcripts. A set of HTBI primers served as the primers for a first-round RT-PCR of the TCR CDR3. From the multiplex PCR reads, TCRdb called clonotypes with MiXCR, one entry per CDR3 protein. The sample yields about 300,000 distinct CDR3 sequences, about an eighth seen once. Sequenced sample: blood. These receptors all come from a woman younger than 45 with Graves' hyperthyroidism that later progressed to Graves' ophthalmopathy.

V is TRBV4-1 and J is TRBJ2-1; no clear D. This CDR3 has 18 amino acids. Trimming cost V 2 bases and J 0 bases, with 17 bases left between them. Germline V gives CDR1 MGHRA, CDR2 YSYEKL. The DNA of the CDR3 is TGCGCCAGCAGCCAACTCCCTATAGGGTGGGGCTCCTACAATGAGCAGTTCTTC. Translation: CASSQLPIGWGSYNEQFF.

The rearrangement joins TRBV5-5 to TRBJ1-6; D is undetermined. This CDR3 is 15 amino acids long. From germline, CDR1 is SGHKS and CDR2 YYEKEE (reference sequence). Trimming took 0 bases from V and 10 from J, leaving 14 bases between them. The CDR3 nucleotides read TGTGCCAGCAGCTTGGCCGTGGGGTCGGGGTCACCCCTCCACTTT. It encodes CASSLAVGSGSPLHF.

This clonotype occurred many times. V is TRBV20-1 and J is TRBJ2-7; D is uncertain. The CDR3 loop spans 13 amino acids. CDR1 and CDR2 (germline): DFQATT, SNEGSKA (reference sequence). Trimming removed 3 bases from V and 2 bases from J, with 11 bases in between. This CDR3 reads CSARGAVTYEQYF. The CDR3 DNA sequence: TGCAGTGCTAGGGGCGCGGTAACCTACGAGCAGTACTTC.

The sample holds many counts of this clonotype. J is TRBJ2-1 and V is TRBV27, with 7 bases identical to TRBD2. CDR1 is MNHEY and CDR2 is SMNVEV in the germline V gene (reference sequence). Trimming cost V 4 bases and J 0 bases; bases outside gene matches: 9. The CDR3 runs 17 residues. The CDR3 loop reads CASSSLLGGSSYNEQFF. The CDR3 nucleotides are TGTGCCAGCAGTTCCCTCCTTGGCGGGAGCTCCTACAATGAGCAGTTCTTC.

The chain has TRBV3-1 and TRBJ2-5; D perhaps matches TRBD2 (6 bases). The CDR3 contains 13 residues. Germline V CDR1 and CDR2: LGHDT, YNNKEL (reference sequence). V gave up 4 bases and J gave up 5 bases, with 11 bases separating them. CDR3 sequence: CASSLQRVETQYF. In DNA, the CDR3 is TGTGCCAGCAGCCTTCAGCGGGTTGAGACCCAGTACTTC.

V and J are TRBV24-1 and TRBJ1-3; D gene ambiguous. CDR1 and CDR2 (germline): KGHDR, SFDVKD. Trimming removed 3 bases at V and 4 bases at J, with 6 bases between. The CDR3 is made up of 13 amino acids. CDR3 coding DNA: TGTGCCACCAGTGATCCACGAGGAAACACCATATATTTT. Its protein is CATSDPRGNTIYF.

In this sample, this clonotype turned up many times. The chain joins TRBV12-3 or TRBV12-4 to TRBJ1-6, with 9 positions matching TRBD1. Trimming at V came to 6 bases and at J to 7 bases, leaving 7 bases not matched to a gene. The CDR3 consists of 15 residues. The CDR3 bases are TGTGCCAGCAGACCTCGACAGGGGGACAATTCACCCCTCCACTTT. Its translation is CASRPRQGDNSPLHF.

This clonotype appeared many times. This chain links TRBV20-1 with TRBJ1-1; D might be TRBD1 (6 bases). In germline, CDR1 is DFQATT, CDR2 SNEGSKA (reference sequence). Between the trimmed V and J ends, which lost 0 bases and 4 bases, there was a span of 15 bases. This CDR3 has 15 residues. The CDR3 loop is CSARDSGERATEAFF. The CDR3 nucleotides are TGCAGTGCTAGAGATTCAGGGGAAAGGGCCACTGAAGCTTTCTTT.

The sample holds a few counts of this clonotype. The V call is TRBV25-1, the J call TRBJ1-6; no clear D. The CDR3 sequence is 15 residues long. V was pared by 2 bases and J by 13 bases, with 18 bases between. Looked up from germline, CDR1 is MGHDK and CDR2 is SYGVNS. This chain's CDR3 is CASSESDRAGIPLHF. The CDR3 DNA reads as TGTGCCAGCAGTGAAAGCGACCGGGCGGGGATTCCCCTCCACTTT. Combining the CDR3 with reference TRBV25-1 and TRBJ1-6 gives the whole variable domain EADIYQTPRYLVIGTGKKITLECSQTMGHDKMYWYQQDPGMELHLIHYSYGVNSTEKGDLSSESTVSRIRTEHFPLTLESARPSHTSQYLCASSESDRAGIPLHFGNGTRLTVT.

Many counts were recorded for this clonotype. The chain is built from TRBV3-1 and TRBJ2-7; 8 bases map to TRBD1. V lost 3 bases to trimming and J lost 4 bases; unmatched junction nucleotides: 8. CDR1 and CDR2 from the germline V gene are LGHDT and YNNKEL (reference sequence). The CDR3 runs 15 residues. The CDR3 here is CASSHRTGMIYEQYF. CDR3 DNA: TGTGCCAGCAGCCATCGGACAGGGATGATTTACGAGCAGTACTTC.

Details on this clonotype: Given a much more abundant clone one base away, this may be a read error. The chain joins TRBV28 to TRBJ1-1, with D tentatively TRBD1 (6 bases). This CDR3 contains 14 residues. V lost 8 bases and J 0 bases, leaving 13 bases between the germline ends. Germline V CDR1 and CDR2: MDHEN, SYDVKM. The CDR3 DNA reads as TGTGCCAGCGGACCCAACAGGGTGAACACTGAAGCTTTCTTT. Encoded protein: CASGPNRVNTEAFF. Using reference TRBV28 and TRBJ1-1 for the parts outside the CDR3, the full variable domain is DVKVTQSSRYLVKRTGEKVFLECVQDMDHENMFWYRQDPGLGLRLIYFSYDVKMKEKGDIPEGYSVSREKKERFSLILESASTNQTSMYLCASGPNRVNTEAFFGQGTRLTVV.

This clonotype was recorded many times. This chain links TRBV27 with TRBJ2-7, with 7 bases identical to TRBD1. From germline, CDR1 is MNHEY and CDR2 SMNVEV (reference sequence). The trim removed 6 bases at V and 0 bases at J, leaving 5 bases unmatched. CDR3 length: 14 amino acids. The CDR3 bases are TGTGCCAGCAGCCAGACAGGGTACTCCTACGAGCAGTACTTC. It specifies CASSQTGYSYEQYF.

The chain couples TRBV6-1 to TRBJ2-2, with 10 bases lining up with TRBD1. V gave up 5 bases and J gave up 6 bases; unmatched junction bases: 3. CDR3 length: 14 residues. Germline CDR1 is MNHNS and CDR2 is SASEGT. CDR3 loop: CASSPDRGPGELFF. The CDR3 coding sequence is TGTGCCAGCAGTCCAGACAGGGGGCCCGGGGAGCTGTTTTTT.